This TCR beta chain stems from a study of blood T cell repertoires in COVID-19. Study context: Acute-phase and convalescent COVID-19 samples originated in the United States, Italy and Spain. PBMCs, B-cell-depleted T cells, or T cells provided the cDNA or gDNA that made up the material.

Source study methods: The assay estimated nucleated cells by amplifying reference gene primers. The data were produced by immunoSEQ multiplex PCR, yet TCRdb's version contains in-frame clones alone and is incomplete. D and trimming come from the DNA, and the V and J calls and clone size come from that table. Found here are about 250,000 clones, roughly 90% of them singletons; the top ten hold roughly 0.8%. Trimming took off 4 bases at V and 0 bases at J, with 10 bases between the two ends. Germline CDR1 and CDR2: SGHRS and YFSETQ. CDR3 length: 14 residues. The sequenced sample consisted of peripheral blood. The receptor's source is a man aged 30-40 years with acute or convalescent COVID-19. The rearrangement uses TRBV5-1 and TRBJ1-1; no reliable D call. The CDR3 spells CASSEDTVNTEAFF. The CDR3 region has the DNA TGCGCCAGCAGCGAAGATACAGTGAACACTGAAGCTTTCTTT.